This T cell receptor (beta chain) was observed in a study of blood T cell repertoires in COVID-19. Study summary: PBMCs, B-cell-depleted T cells, or T cells provided the cDNA or gDNA that made up the material.

CDR1 and CDR2 (germline): GTSNPN, SVGIG (reference sequence). The junction had 4 bases not matched to a gene; V was cut back by 3 bases and J by 6 bases. The CDR3 length is 14 residues. TCRdb's copy holds only in-frame clones and misses some; the assay was immunoSEQ multiplex PCR. The table includes 120,000 to 150,000 clones, approximately 87% detected once. The rearrangement joins TRBV30 to TRBJ1-6, with 8 bases matching TRBD1. The sample comprised peripheral blood. The receptor was isolated from a woman aged 50 to 60 with active or convalescent COVID-19. As DNA, the CDR3 is TGTGCCTGGAGAGGTCAGGGGGCTAATTCACCCCTCCACTTT. Amino acid sequence: CAWRGQGANSPLHF.